The 5 T cell receptor beta chains below were found in one sample sequenced in a study of blood T cells in healthy people across ages. Using a J-beta primer mix together with a sample-barcoded 5' primer, a second PCR was run for roughly 6 to 11 cycles. TCRdb recomputed calls from the 5' RACE reads with MiXCR, one row per CDR3 protein. The table has 780,000 or so distinct CDR3 sequences, roughly 25% seen once. The sample was also linked to a second study, of T cells of mothers and their children.

The sequencing sample was made of blood. The receptors stem from a boy between 10 and 17 years old in good health.

This clonotype was detected only a few times. The genes are TRBV30 and TRBJ1-2; D call uncertain. CDR1 is GTSNPN and CDR2 is SVGIG in the germline V gene (reference sequence). V was clipped by 2 bases and J by 4 bases, with 5 bases between them. This CDR3 spans 11 amino acids. The CDR3 is CAWSRAYGYTF. In DNA form, the CDR3 reads TGTGCCTGGAGTAGGGCCTATGGCTACACCTTC. Full variable domain (missing parts from reference TRBV30 and TRBJ1-2): SQTIHQWPATLVQPVGSPLSLECTVEGTSNPNLYWYRQAAGRGLQLLFYSVGIGQISSEVPQNLSASRPQDRQFILSSKKLLLSDSGFYLCAWSRAYGYTFGSGTRLTVV.

This chain connects TRBV2 to TRBJ2-5, with D perhaps TRBD1 (5 bases). Germline values: CDR1 SNHLY, CDR2 FYNNEI. This CDR3 has 16 amino acids. V lost 7 bases, J lost 1 base, and 19 bases lay in between. The DNA of the CDR3 is TGTGCCAGCAAGTCAAGGCAGGGCGCATTCCAAGAGACCCAGTACTTC. Its translation is CASKSRQGAFQETQYF.

The V call is TRBV29-1, the J call TRBJ2-7; D call uncertain. V shed 4 bases and J shed 3 bases, with 10 bases lying between them. CDR1 is SQVTM, CDR2 ANQGSEA, per germline. The CDR3 runs 12 residues. The CDR3 here is CSVARTVYEQYF. The CDR3 nucleotides are TGCAGCGTTGCCAGGACGGTCTACGAGCAGTACTTC.

This clonotype was counted between two and nine times. V usage is TRBV6-1 and J usage is TRBJ1-5, with TRBD1 identical over 10 bases. This CDR3 contains 17 residues. The trim removed 5 bases at V and 1 base at J, leaving 8 bases unmatched. Germline V gives CDR1 MNHNS, CDR2 SASEGT. The DNA for the CDR3 is TGTGCCAGCAGTAAGTTAGGACAGGGGGGCAGCAATCAGCCCCAGCATTTT. Translated: CASSKLGQGGSNQPQHF.

The chain has TRBV6-5 and TRBJ1-4; no clear D. Trimming cost V 6 bases and J 0 bases, with 11 bases left between them. The CDR3 spans 15 residues. Germline loops: CDR1 MNHEY, CDR2 SVGAGI. The CDR3 loop reads CASRPGPATNEKLFF. CDR3 in DNA: TGTGCCAGCAGACCCGGGCCCGCAACTAATGAAAAACTGTTTTTT.